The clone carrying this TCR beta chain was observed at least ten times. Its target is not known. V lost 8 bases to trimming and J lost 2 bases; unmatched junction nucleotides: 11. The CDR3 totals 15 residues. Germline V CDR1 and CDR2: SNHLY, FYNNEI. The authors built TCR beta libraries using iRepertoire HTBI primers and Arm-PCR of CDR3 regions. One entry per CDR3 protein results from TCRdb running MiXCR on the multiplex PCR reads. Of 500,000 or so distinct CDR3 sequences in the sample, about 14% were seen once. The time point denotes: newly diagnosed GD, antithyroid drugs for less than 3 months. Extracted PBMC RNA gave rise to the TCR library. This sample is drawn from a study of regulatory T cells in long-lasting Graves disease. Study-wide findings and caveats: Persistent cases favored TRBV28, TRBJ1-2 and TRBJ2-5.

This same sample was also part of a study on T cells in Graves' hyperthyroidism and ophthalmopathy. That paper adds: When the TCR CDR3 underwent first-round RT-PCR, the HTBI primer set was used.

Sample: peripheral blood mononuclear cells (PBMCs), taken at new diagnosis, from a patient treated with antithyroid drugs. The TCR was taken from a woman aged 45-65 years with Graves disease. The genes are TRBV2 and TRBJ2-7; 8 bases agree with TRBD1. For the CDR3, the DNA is TGTGCCAGCCTGAAGCAGGGGGCCGATACCTACGAGCAGTACTTC. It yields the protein CASLKQGADTYEQYF.